These 7 T cell receptor beta chains were all obtained from the same sample, sequenced in a study of cytomegalovirus exposure and HLA in healthy donors. Vbeta (60) and Jbeta (13) primers were used in the PCR. The data were produced by immunoSEQ multiplex PCR, yet TCRdb's version contains in-frame clones alone and is incomplete. The data contain under 200,000 clones, around 79% of them singletons. The sample taken for sequencing was PBMCs. Receptors were obtained from a man between 40 and 49 years old in good health and CMV-seronegative.

This chain joins TRBV6-1 and TRBJ1-5, with 7 bases aligning to TRBD1. J gave up 0 bases and V 7 bases, and 6 bases lay outside the gene matches. Looked up from germline, CDR1 is MNHNS and CDR2 is SASEGT. The CDR3 runs to 15 residues. The CDR3 sequence: CASTRQGSSNQPQHF. In DNA form, the CDR3 reads TGTGCCAGCACGAGACAGGGTTCTAGCAATCAGCCCCAGCATTTT.

This chain uses TRBV5-1 with TRBJ2-3; the D gene is possibly TRBD1 (6 bases). The CDR3 loop spans 15 amino acids. V was pared by 0 bases and J by 1 base, with 9 bases between. Germline CDR1 is SGHRS and CDR2 is YFSETQ. The chain's CDR3 is CASSLVYRGTDTQYF. The CDR3 DNA follows: TGCGCCAGCAGCTTGGTATACAGGGGCACAGATACGCAGTATTTT.

The gene calls are TRBV5-1 and TRBJ1-1; D ambiguous. V was trimmed by 3 bases and J by 7 bases, leaving 10 bases between them. The CDR3 totals 12 residues. From germline, CDR1 is SGHRS and CDR2 YFSETQ. CDR3 coding DNA: TGCGCCAGCAGCTCCTCCGGGGATGAAGCTTTCTTT. This encodes CASSSSGDEAFF.

This chain connects TRBV6-5 to TRBJ2-7, with 13 bases that match TRBD2. This CDR3 comprises 16 residues. V shed 0 bases and J 7 bases; nucleotides not matched to a gene: 6. The V gene's germline CDR1 is MNHEY and CDR2 SVGAGI. The DNA of the CDR3 is TGTGCCAGCAGTTACTCGGGACTAGCGGGGAGTATAGAGCAGTACTTC. This translates into CASSYSGLAGSIEQYF.

This clone was counted a single time. The V call is TRBV10-3, the J call TRBJ1-5; 7 bases are shared with TRBD1. Germline CDR1 is ENHRY and CDR2 is SYGVKD. This CDR3 spans 13 amino acids. Germline trimming cut 10 bases from V and 3 bases from J; bases unmatched to any gene: 6. In DNA form, the CDR3 reads TGTGCCACGAAAGGACAGGACAATCAGCCCCAGCATTTT. This encodes CATKGQDNQPQHF.

This chain uses TRBV6-6 with TRBJ1-3; D gene ambiguous. V was clipped by 10 bases and J by 0 bases, with 13 bases between them. Germline V gene lookup returns CDR1 MNHNY and CDR2 SVGAGI (reference sequence). The CDR3 is 14 amino acids. As DNA, the CDR3 is TGTGCCACCACTTTCGGGTCCTCTGGAAACACCATATATTTT. Translation: CATTFGSSGNTIYF.

The V and J genes are TRBV7-9 and TRBJ2-7; perhaps TRBD2 as D (6 bases). V was cut by 5 bases and J by 6 bases, with 14 bases left in between. This CDR3 has 13 residues. The germline V gene has CDR1 SEHNR and CDR2 FQNEAQ (reference sequence). The CDR3, as DNA: TGTGCCAGCAGCGGAAGGATGGGAGGCGAGCAGTACTTC. It encodes CASSGRMGGEQYF.